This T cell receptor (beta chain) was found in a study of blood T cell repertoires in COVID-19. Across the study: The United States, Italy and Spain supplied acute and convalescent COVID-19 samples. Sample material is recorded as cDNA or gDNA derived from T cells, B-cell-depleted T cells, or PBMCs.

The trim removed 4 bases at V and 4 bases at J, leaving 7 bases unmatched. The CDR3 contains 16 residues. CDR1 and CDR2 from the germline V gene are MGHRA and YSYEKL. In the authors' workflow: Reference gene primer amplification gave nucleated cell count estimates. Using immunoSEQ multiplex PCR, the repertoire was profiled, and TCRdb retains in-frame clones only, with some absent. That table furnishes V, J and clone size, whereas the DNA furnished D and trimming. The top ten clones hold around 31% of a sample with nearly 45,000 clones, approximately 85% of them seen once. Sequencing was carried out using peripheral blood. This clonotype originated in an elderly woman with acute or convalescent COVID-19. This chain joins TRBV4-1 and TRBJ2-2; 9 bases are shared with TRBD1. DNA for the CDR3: TGCGCCAGCAGCCCACCGGGACAGGGTTTCACCGGGGAGCTGTTTTTT. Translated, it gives CASSPPGQGFTGELFF.